This record covers a single T cell receptor beta chain. These data come from a study of CD8 T cells in Susac syndrome. High-throughput TCR beta sequencing covered peripheral CD8+ and CD4+ T cells. While serving as controls, healthy donors were matched for age and sex. TEMRA cells were FACS-enriched, while CD8+ and CD4+ T cells were negatively isolated. Random hexamers were used to reverse transcribe the RNA input (roughly 0.5 to 1 ug). The TCR beta CDR3 was amplified by immunoSEQ multiplex PCR across 54 Vbeta, 13 Jbeta. MiXCR, run by TCRdb on the immunoSEQ multiplex PCR reads, gives a single entry per CDR3 protein. The profile covers about 190,000 distinct CDR3 sequences, with roughly 92% appearing a single time and 0.1% to 0.12% taken by the ten largest. This clonotype was obtained from a human donor in good health. Sequenced sample: CD4+ T cells from PBMCs.

CDR3 residues: CSVITGGAGTGELFF. CDR3 coding DNA: TGCAGCGTAATTACAGGGGGCGCCGGAACCGGGGAGCTGTTTTTT. V and J are TRBV29-1 and TRBJ2-2; TRBD1 agrees at 9 bases. V dropped 6 bases and J dropped 5; count of bases not matched to a gene: 10. The germline CDR1 and CDR2 sequences are SQVTM and ANQGSEA. CDR3 length: 15 residues.